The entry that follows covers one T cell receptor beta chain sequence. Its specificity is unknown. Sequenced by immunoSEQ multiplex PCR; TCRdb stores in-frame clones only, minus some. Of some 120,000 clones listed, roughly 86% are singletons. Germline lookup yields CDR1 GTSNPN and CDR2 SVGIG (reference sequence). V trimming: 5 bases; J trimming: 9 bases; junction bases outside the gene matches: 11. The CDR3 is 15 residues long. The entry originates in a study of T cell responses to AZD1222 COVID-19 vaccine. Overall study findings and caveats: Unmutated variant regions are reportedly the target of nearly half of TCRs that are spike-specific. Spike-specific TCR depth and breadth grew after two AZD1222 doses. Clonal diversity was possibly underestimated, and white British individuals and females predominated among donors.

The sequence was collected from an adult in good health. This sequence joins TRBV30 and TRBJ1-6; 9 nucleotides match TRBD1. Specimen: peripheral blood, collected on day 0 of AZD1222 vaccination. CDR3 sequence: CAWETRDRVGSPLHF. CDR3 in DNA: TGTGCCTGGGAAACCCGGGACAGGGTGGGTTCACCCCTCCACTTT.